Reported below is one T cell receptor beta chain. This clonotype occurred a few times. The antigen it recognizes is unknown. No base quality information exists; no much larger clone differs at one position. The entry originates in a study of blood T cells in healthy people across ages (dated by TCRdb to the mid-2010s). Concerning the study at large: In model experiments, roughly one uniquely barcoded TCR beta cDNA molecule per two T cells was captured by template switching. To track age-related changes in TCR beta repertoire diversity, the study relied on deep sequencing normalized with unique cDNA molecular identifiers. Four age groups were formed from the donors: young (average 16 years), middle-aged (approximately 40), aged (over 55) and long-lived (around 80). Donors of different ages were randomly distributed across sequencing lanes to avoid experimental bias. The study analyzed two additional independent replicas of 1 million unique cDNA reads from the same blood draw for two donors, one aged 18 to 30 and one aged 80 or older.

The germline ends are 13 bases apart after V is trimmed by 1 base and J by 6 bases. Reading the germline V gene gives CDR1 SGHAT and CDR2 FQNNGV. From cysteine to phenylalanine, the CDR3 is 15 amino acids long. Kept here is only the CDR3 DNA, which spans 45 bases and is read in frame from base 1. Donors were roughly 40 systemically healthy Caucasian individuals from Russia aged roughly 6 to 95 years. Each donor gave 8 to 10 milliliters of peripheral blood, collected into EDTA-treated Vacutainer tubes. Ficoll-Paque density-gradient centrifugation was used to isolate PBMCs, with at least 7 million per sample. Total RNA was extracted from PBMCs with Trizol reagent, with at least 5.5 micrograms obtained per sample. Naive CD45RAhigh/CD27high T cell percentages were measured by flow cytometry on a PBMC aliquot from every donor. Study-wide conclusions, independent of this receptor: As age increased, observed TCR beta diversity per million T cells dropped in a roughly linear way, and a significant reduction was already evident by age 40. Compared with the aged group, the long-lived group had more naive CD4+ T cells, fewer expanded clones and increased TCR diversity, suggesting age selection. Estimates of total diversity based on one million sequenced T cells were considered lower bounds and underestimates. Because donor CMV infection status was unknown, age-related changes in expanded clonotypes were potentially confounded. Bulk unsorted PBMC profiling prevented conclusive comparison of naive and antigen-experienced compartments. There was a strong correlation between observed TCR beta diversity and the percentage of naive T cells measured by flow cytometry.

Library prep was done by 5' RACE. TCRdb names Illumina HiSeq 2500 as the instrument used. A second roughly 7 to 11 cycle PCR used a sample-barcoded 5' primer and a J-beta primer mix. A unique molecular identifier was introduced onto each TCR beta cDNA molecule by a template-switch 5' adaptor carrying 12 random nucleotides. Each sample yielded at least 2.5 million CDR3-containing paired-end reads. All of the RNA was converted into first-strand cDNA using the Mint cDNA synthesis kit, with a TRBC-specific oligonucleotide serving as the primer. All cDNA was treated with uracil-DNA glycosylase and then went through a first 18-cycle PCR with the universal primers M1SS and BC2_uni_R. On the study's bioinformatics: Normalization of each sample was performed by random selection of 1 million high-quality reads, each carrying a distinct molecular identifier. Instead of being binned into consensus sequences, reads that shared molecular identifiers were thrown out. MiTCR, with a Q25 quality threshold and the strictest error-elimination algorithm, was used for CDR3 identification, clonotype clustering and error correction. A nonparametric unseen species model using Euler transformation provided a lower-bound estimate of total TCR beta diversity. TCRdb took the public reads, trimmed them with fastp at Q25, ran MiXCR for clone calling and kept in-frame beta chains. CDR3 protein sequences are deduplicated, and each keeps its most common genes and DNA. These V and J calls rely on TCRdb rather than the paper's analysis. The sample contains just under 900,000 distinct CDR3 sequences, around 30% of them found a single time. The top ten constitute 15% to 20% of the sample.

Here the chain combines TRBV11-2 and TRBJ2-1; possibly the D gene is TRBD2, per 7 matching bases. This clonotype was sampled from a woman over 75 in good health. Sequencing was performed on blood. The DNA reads TGTGCCAGCAGCTTAGGGGGGGGCACAGTCAATGAGCAGTTCTTC. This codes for CASSLGGGTVNEQFF.